This TCR beta chain derives from a study of radiotherapy plus CTLA-4 blockade in lung cancer. Study context: Among all patients, 18% showed objective responses, while about 31% had disease control.

In regard to this clone: Its antigen is currently unknown.

Focal radiation plus CTLA-4 blockade with ipilimumab was given to patients with chemo-refractory metastatic non-small-cell lung cancer. TCRdb's copy holds only in-frame clones and misses some; the assay was immunoSEQ multiplex PCR. This sample has tens of thousands of clones, with 70% to 80% found just once. The study's findings and limits: Reports state that early shifts in blood T cell clones, with interferon-beta, best predicted response. After radiotherapy and ipilimumab, tumor-derived clones expanded in peripheral blood.

Here the sequenced sample was peripheral blood, taken from a patient treated with radiotherapy plus ipilimumab. The clonotype comes from a human donor with non-small cell lung cancer who had a complete response to radiotherapy plus ipilimumab.

This chain's CDR3 is CASTTTGEPQHF. The CDR3 DNA reads TGTGCCAGCACCACAACAGGGGAGCCCCAGCATTTT. The chain recombines TRBV7-9 with TRBJ1-5; TRBD1 matches 7 bases. The germline CDR1 and CDR2 sequences are SEHNR and FQNEAQ (reference sequence). With 7 bases clipped from V and 8 bases from J, the junction kept 5 bases outside the gene matches. This CDR3 spans 12 amino acids.